Following are 3 T cell receptor beta chains from one sample sequenced in a study of blood T cells in healthy people across ages. The second PCR ran about 6 to 11 cycles with a sample-barcoded 5' primer and J-beta primers. TCRdb redid the calling of the 5' RACE reads with MiXCR, one entry per CDR3 protein. Counted here are 700,000 to 800,000 distinct CDR3 sequences, approximately 43% occurring once; the ten biggest clones make up 20% to 25%. Material for sequencing was blood. These TCRs come from a woman aged 60-75 years in good health.

The table lists this clonotype with a few counts. The chain is built from TRBV5-1 and TRBJ1-2; the D is unclear. The CDR3 sequence is 14 residues long. Trimming removed 1 base from V and 4 bases from J, with 11 bases in between. CDR1 and CDR2 (germline): SGHRS, YFSETQ. The CDR3 sequence is CASSLRSAGYGYTF. The CDR3 DNA reads as TGCGCCAGCAGCTTGCGATCGGCGGGCTATGGCTACACCTTC.

This clonotype was detected only once. V is TRBV10-3 and J is TRBJ2-5; a weak D match, TRBD2 (5 bases). CDR1 is ENHRY and CDR2 is SYGVKD in the germline V gene. V lost 6 bases and J lost 11, with 34 bases in between. This CDR3 spans 18 amino acids. The CDR3 reads CAISGLTYPLGRNNEQYF. CDR3 sequence (DNA): TGTGCCATCAGCGGATTGACATACCCCCTGGGGAGAAACAATGAGCAGTACTTC.

This clonotype has ten or more counts. CDR3 residues: CASSLQGPEQFF. CDR3 DNA: TGTGCCAGCAGTCTACAGGGGCCTGAGCAGTTCTTC. The rearrangement links TRBV3-1 to TRBJ2-1; 7 positions match TRBD1. Trimming at V came to 6 bases and at J to 9 bases, leaving 5 bases not matched to a gene. The CDR3 consists of 12 residues. CDR1 is LGHDT, CDR2 YNNKEL, per germline (reference sequence).